This TCR beta chain was captured by sequencing in a study of naive and memory T cell subsets. Study-level findings and limits: A few larger clonotypes appeared in naive repertoires, especially CD8, possibly memory cells re-expressing CD45RA. Naive and memory repertoire findings lacked a ground truth for validation.

As to this clonotype: The antigen is unknown.

Both TRBC1 and TRBC2 were covered by a beta constant-region primer of two equimolar oligonucleotides. The ligated cDNA underwent four PCR rounds using SP2 and nested alpha and beta constant-region primers. TCRdb processed the UMI-ligation and nested PCR reads anew with MiXCR; each CDR3 protein has one entry. This table has more than 95,000 distinct CDR3 sequences, around 13% appearing once. Losses at the gene ends were 5 bases for V and 11 bases for J; bases not matched to a gene: 9. Germline V gene data show CDR1 as SGHNT and CDR2 as YYREEE (reference sequence). This CDR3 spans 13 amino acids. The rearrangement links TRBV5-4 to TRBJ1-4; TRBD1 aligns across 7 bases. Input material: naive CD8+ T cells from blood. The TCR originated in a human donor in good health. The CDR3: CASSWGQPGKLFF. In nucleotides, the CDR3 is TGTGCCAGCAGTTGGGGACAGCCGGGGAAACTGTTTTTT.